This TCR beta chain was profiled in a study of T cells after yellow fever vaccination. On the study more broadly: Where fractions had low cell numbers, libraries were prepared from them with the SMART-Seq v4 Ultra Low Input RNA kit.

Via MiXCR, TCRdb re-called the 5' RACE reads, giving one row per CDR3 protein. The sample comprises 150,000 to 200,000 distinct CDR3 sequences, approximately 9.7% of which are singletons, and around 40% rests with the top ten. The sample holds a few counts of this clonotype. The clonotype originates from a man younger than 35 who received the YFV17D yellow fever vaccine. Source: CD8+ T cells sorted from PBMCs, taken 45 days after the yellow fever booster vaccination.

In DNA form, the CDR3 reads TGTGCCAGCAGCCCAGGGACAGGACTATACCTCCTTGCGGATTCACCCCTCCACTTT. It is translated as CASSPGTGLYLLADSPLHF. The rearrangement joins TRBV7-2 to TRBJ1-6; 8 bases match TRBD1. The CDR3 is 19 residues long. Per germline, CDR1 SGHTA and CDR2 FQGNSA. V shed 5 bases and J 8 bases; nucleotides not matched to a gene: 20. Complete variable domain (other parts from reference TRBV7-2 and TRBJ1-6): GAGVSQSPSNKVTEKGKDVELRCDPISGHTALYWYRQSLGQGLEFLIYFQGNSAPDKSGLPSDRFSAERTGGSVSTLTIQRTQQEDSAVYLCASSPGTGLYLLADSPLHFGNGTRLTVT.